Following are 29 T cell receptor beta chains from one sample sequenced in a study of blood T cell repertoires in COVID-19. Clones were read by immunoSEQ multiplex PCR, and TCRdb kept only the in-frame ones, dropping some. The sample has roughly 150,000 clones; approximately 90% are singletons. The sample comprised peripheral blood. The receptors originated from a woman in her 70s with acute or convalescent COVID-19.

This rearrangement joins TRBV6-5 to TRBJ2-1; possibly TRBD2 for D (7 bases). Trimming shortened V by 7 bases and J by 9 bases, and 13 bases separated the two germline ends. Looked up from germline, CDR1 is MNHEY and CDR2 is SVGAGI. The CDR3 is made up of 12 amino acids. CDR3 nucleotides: TGTGCCAGCACTCCGGGGGGCTTTGAGCAGTTCTTC. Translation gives CASTPGGFEQFF.

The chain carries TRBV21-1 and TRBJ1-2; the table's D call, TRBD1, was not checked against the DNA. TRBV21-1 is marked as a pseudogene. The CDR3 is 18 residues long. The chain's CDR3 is CASSAGPRDREADYGYTF. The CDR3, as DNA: TGTGCCAGCAGCGCCGGACCCCGGGACAGGGAGGCGGACTATGGCTACACCTTC.

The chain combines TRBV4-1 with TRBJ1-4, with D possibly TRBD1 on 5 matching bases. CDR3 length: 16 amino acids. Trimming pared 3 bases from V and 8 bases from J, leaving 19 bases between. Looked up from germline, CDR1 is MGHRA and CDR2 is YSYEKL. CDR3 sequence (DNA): TGCGCCAGCAGCCAGGTTTATTCGGGACTCGGGGAAAAACTGTTTTTT. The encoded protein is CASSQVYSGLGEKLFF.

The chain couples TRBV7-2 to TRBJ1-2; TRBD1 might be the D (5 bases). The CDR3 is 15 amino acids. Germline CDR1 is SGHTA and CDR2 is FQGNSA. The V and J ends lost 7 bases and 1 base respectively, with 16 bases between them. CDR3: CASTPWGTDNYGYTF. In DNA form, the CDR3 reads TGTGCCAGCACCCCCTGGGGCACCGATAACTATGGCTACACCTTC. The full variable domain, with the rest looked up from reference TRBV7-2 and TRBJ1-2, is GAGVSQSPSNKVTEKGKDVELRCDPISGHTALYWYRQSLGQGLEFLIYFQGNSAPDKSGLPSDRFSAERTGGSVSTLTIQRTQQEDSAVYLCASTPWGTDNYGYTFGSGTRLTVV.

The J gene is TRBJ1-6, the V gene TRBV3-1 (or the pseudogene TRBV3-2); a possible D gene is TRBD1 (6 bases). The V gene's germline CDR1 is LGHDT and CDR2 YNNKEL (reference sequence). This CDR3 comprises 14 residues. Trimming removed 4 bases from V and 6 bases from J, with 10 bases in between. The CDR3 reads CASSPRDTNSPLHF. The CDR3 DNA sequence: TGTGCCAGCAGCCCCCGGGACACTAATTCACCCCTCCACTTT.

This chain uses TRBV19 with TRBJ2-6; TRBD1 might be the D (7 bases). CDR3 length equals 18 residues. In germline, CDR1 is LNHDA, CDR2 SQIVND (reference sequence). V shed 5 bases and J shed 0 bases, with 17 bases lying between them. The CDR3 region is CASSEAGQFRSGANVLTF. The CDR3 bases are TGTGCCAGTAGTGAGGCGGGACAGTTCCGCTCTGGGGCCAACGTCCTGACTTTC.

The CDR3 here is CASSTSREAPLHF. The CDR3 bases are TGTGCCAGCAGTACGTCCAGGGAAGCACCCCTCCACTTT. The rearrangement joins TRBV25-1 to TRBJ1-6; a possible D gene is TRBD1 (5 bases). The CDR3 has 13 amino acids. V lost 5 bases to trimming and J lost 11 bases, with 13 bases between them. CDR1 MGHDK and CDR2 SYGVNS come from the germline V gene.

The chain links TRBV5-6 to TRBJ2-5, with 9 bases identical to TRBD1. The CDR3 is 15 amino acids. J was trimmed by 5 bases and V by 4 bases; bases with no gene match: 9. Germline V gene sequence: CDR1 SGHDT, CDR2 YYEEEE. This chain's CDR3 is CASSRPGTGTETQYF. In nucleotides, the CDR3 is TGTGCCAGCAGCCGGCCTGGGACAGGGACCGAGACCCAGTACTTC.

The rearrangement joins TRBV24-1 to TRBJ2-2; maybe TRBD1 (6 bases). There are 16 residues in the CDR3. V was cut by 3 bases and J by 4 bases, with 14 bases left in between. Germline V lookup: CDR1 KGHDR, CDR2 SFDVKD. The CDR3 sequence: CATSDPLGAGTGELFF. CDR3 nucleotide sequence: TGTGCCACCAGTGATCCCCTGGGGGCGGGCACCGGGGAGCTGTTTTTT.

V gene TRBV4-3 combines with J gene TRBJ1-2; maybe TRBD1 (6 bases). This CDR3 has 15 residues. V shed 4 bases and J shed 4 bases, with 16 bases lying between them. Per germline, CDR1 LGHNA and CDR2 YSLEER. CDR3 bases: TGCGCCAGCAGCCTTTGGGGGGGCTGGAGCTATGGCTACACCTTC. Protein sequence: CASSLWGGWSYGYTF.

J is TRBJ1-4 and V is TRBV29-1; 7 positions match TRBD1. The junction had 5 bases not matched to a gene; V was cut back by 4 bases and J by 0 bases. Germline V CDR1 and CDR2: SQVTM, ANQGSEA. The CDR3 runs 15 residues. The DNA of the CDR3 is TGCAGCGTTGCCAGGGGGTCTGCAACTAATGAAAAACTGTTTTTT. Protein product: CSVARGSATNEKLFF. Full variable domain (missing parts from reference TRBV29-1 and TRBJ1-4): SAVISQKPSRDICQRGTSLTIQCQVDSQVTMMFWYRQQPGQSLTLIATANQGSEATYESGFVIDKFPISRPNLTFSTLTVSNMSPEDSSIYLCSVARGSATNEKLFFGSGTQLSVL.

The CDR3 here is CASSPLGTGGTDTQYF. CDR3 coding DNA: TGTGCCAGCTCACCTCTAGGGACAGGAGGCACAGATACGCAGTATTTT. The chain carries TRBV18 and TRBJ2-3; TRBD1 aligns across 8 bases. The ends lost 3 bases at V and 1 base at J; junction bases unmatched: 6. The CDR3 length is 16 residues. Germline assignment: CDR1 KGHSH and CDR2 LQKENI.

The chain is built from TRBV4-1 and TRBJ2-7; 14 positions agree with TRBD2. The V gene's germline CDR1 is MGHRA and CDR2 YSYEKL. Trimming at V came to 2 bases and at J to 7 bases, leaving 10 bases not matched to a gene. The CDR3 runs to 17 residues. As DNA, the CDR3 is TGCGCCAGCAGCCAAACCGTGACTAGCGGGGGGGCGGGGGAGCAGTACTTC. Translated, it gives CASSQTVTSGGAGEQYF.

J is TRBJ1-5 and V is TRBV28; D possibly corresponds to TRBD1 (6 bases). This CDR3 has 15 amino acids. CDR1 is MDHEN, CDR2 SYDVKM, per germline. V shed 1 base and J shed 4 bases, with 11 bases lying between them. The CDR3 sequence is CASSLLWTVNQPQHF. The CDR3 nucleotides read TGTGCCAGCAGTTTATTGTGGACAGTAAATCAGCCCCAGCATTTT.

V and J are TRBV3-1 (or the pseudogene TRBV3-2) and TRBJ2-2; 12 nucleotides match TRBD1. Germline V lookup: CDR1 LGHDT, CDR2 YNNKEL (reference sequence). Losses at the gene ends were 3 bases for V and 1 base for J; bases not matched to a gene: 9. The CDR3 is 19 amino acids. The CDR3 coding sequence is TGTGCCAGCAGCCAGGGGACAGGGGGCTTTAGGCTGAACACCGGGGAGCTGTTTTTT. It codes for CASSQGTGGFRLNTGELFF.

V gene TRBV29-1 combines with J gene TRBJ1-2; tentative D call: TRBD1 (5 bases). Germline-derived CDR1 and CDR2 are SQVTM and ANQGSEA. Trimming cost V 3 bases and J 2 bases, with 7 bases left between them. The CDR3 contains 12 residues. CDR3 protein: CSVDKGNYGYTF. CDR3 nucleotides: TGCAGCGTTGATAAGGGGAACTATGGCTACACCTTC. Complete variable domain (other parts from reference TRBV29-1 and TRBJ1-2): SAVISQKPSRDICQRGTSLTIQCQVDSQVTMMFWYRQQPGQSLTLIATANQGSEATYESGFVIDKFPISRPNLTFSTLTVSNMSPEDSSIYLCSVDKGNYGYTFGSGTRLTVV.

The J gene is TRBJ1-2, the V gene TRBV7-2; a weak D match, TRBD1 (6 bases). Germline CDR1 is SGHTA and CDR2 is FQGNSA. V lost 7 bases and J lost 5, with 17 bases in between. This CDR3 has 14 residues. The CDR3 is CASTTTGINYGYTF. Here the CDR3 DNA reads TGTGCCAGCACCACGACAGGAATTAATTATGGCTACACCTTC. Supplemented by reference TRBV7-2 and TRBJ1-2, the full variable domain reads GAGVSQSPSNKVTEKGKDVELRCDPISGHTALYWYRQSLGQGLEFLIYFQGNSAPDKSGLPSDRFSAERTGGSVSTLTIQRTQQEDSAVYLCASTTTGINYGYTFGSGTRLTVV.

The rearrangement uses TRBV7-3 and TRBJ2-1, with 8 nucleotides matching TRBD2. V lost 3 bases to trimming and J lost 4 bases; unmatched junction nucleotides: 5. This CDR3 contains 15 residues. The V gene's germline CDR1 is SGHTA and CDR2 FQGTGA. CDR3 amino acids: CASSFDGGAYNEQFF. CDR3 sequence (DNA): TGTGCCAGCAGCTTCGACGGGGGGGCGTACAATGAGCAGTTCTTC.

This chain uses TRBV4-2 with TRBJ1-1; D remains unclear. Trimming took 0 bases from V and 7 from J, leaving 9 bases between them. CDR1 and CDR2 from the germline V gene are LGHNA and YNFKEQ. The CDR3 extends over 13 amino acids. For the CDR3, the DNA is TGTGCCAGCAGCCAAGAAACTTTTGTTGAAGCTTTCTTT. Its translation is CASSQETFVEAFF.

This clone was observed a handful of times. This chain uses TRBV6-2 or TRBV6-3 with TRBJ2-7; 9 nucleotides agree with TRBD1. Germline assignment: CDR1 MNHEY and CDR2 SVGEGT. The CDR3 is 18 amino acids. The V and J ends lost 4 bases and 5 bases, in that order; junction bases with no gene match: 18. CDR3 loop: CASSSRRTGADTGDEQYF. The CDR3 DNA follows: TGTGCCAGCAGTTCCAGGCGGACAGGGGCGGATACTGGAGACGAGCAGTACTTC.

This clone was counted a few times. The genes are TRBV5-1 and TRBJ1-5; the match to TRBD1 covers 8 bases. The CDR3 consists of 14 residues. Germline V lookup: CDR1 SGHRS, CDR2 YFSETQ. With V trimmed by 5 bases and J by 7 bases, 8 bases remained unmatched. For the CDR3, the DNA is TGCGCCAGCAGTTCGCCGACAGGGGAACAGCCCCAGCATTTT. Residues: CASSSPTGEQPQHF. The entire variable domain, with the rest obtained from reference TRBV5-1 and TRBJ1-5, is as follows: KAGVTQTPRYLIKTRGQQVTLSCSPISGHRSVSWYQQTPGQGLQFLFEYFSETQRNKGNFPGRFSGRQFSNSRSEMNVSTLELGDSALYLCASSSPTGEQPQHFGDGTRLSIL.

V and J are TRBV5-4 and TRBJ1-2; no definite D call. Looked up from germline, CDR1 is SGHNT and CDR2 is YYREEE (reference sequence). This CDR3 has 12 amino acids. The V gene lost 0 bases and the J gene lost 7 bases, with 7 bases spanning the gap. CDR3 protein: CASSLGFGGYTF. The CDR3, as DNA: TGTGCCAGCAGCTTGGGTTTCGGTGGCTACACCTTC.

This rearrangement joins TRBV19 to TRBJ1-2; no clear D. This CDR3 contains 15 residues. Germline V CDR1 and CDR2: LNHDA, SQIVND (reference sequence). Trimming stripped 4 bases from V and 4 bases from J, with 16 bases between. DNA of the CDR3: TGTGCCAGTAGTAGAGGACGGAGGATCCTCTATGGCTACACCTTC. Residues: CASSRGRRILYGYTF.

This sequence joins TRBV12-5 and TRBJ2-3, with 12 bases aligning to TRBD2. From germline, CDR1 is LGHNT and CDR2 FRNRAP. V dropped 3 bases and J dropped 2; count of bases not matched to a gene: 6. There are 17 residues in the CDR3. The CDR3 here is CASGLDLAGGFTDTQYF. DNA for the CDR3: TGTGCTAGTGGTTTAGATCTAGCGGGGGGGTTCACAGATACGCAGTATTTT.

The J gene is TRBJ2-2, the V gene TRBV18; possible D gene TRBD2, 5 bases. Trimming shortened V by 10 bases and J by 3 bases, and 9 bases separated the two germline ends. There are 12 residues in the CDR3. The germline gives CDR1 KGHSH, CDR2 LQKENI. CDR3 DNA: TGTGCCATCCTGGAGGACACCGGGGAGCTGTTTTTT. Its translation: CAILEDTGELFF.

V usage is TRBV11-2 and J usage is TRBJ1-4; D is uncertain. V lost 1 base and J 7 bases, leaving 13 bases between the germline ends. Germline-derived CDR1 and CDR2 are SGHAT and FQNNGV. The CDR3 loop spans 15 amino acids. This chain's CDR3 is CASSLGAGNGEKLFF. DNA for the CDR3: TGTGCCAGCAGCTTAGGTGCGGGGAACGGTGAAAAACTGTTTTTT. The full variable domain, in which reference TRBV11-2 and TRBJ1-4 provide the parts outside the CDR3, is EAGVAQSPRYKIIEKRQSVAFWCNPISGHATLYWYQQILGQGPKLLIQFQNNGVVDDSQLPKDRFSAERLKGVDSTLKIQPAKLEDSAVYLCASSLGAGNGEKLFFGSGTQLSVL.

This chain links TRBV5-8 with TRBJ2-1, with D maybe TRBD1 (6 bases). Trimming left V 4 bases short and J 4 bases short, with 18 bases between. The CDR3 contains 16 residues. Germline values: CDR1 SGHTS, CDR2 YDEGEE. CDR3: CASSAETGNIYNEQFF. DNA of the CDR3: TGTGCCAGCAGCGCGGAAACAGGGAATATTTACAATGAGCAGTTCTTC. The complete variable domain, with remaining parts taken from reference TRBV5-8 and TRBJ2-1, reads EAGVTQSPTHLIKTRGQQATLRCSPISGHTSVYWYQQALGLGLQFLLWYDEGEERNRGNFPPRFSGRQFPNYSSELNVNALELEDSALYLCASSAETGNIYNEQFFGPGTRLTVL.

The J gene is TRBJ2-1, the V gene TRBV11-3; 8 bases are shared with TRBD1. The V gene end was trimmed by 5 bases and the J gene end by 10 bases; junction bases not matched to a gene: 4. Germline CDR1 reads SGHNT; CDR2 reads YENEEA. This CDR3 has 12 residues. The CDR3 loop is CASSLGQGEQFF. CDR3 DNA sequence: TGTGCCAGCAGCCTAGGACAGGGCGAGCAGTTCTTC.

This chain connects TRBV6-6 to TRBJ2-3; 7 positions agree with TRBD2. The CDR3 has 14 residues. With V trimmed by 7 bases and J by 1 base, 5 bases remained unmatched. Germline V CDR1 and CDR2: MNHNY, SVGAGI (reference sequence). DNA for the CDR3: TGTGCCAGCAAACGGGCGGGGGGCACAGATACGCAGTATTTT. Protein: CASKRAGGTDTQYF.